These 18 T cell receptor beta chains share one sample of origin, sequenced in a study of CDR3 diversity in severe acne. Using its own MiXCR run on the PCR reads, TCRdb lists one record per CDR3 protein. The sample consists of about 86,000 distinct CDR3 sequences, about 54% of them appearing once. The sequencing input was blood. These receptors were collected from a male donor in good health, without acne.

About this clonotype: Likely a read error: the CDR3 ends without its conserved phenylalanine or tryptophan. The DNA is omitted, as the CDR3 cannot be located on it reliably, and the CDR3 follows TCRdb's listing. The J gene is TRBJ2-2, the V gene TRBV29-1; the table's TRBD2 call for D was not verified on the DNA. Both ends counted, the CDR3 spans 16 residues. CDR1 and CDR2 from the germline V gene are SQVTM and ANQGSEA. The CDR3 sequence is CGVYTGTSGIWGEPFS.

Concerning this clonotype itself: The germline gene is not matched at one end of the junction; a read error may be the cause. The J gene is TRBJ2-5, the V gene TRBV24-1; no clear D gene. CDR1 and CDR2 from the germline V gene are KGHDR and SFDVKD. The CDR3 sequence is 15 residues long. Here the CDR3 reads CATGDFSVGEETQYF. CDR3 nucleotides: TGTGCCACCGGTGATTTTTCCGTCGGCGAAGAGACCCAGTACTTC.

The V gene is TRBV12-3 or TRBV12-4, the J gene TRBJ1-1, with a tentative D call TRBD1 (6 bases). The CDR3 extends over 12 amino acids. The V end was cut by 2 bases, the J end by 9 bases, with 10 bases between. In nucleotides, the CDR3 is TGTGCCAGCAGTTTACAAGGACAGAAAGCTTTCTTT. Translating gives CASSLQGQKAFF.

This clonotype was observed once. The rearrangement joins TRBV20-1 to TRBJ2-7, with TRBD2 identical over 10 bases. The CDR3 has 14 amino acids. In germline, CDR1 is DFQATT, CDR2 SNEGSKA (reference sequence). V shed 5 bases, J shed 4 bases, and the junction held 8 bases outside the gene matches. In DNA form, the CDR3 reads TGCAGTGCTGATCCCGGGACTAGCGAGTACGAGCAGTACTTC. Its translation is CSADPGTSEYEQYF.

The chain combines TRBV27 with TRBJ2-2, with TRBD1 as a possible D gene (6 bases). The CDR3 covers 16 residues. Germline V gives CDR1 MNHEY, CDR2 SMNVEV (reference sequence). The V and J ends lost 1 base and 6 bases respectively, with 15 bases between them. As DNA, the CDR3 is TGTGCCAGCAGTTTATTTGGACAGAGGATCGCCGGGGAGCTGTTTTTT. It codes for CASSLFGQRIAGELFF.

The chain uses TRBV7-3 and TRBJ2-7, with TRBD2 matching over 9 bases. This CDR3 comprises 13 residues. CDR1 is SGHTA and CDR2 is FQGTGA in the germline V gene. V lost 5 bases, J lost 12 bases, and 11 bases stayed unmatched. The chain's CDR3 is CASSPGLADSVYF. The CDR3, as DNA: TGTGCCAGCAGCCCGGGACTAGCCGATTCAGTGTACTTC.

The chain uses TRBV7-9 and TRBJ2-5, with 8 bases that match TRBD1. Germline CDR1 reads SEHNR; CDR2 reads FQNEAQ (reference sequence). The CDR3 sequence is 15 residues long. The V gene end was trimmed by 5 bases and the J gene end by 5 bases; junction bases not matched to a gene: 10. The CDR3 protein is CASSPQTGVAETQYF. The CDR3 bases are TGTGCCAGCAGCCCTCAGACAGGGGTGGCGGAGACCCAGTACTTC.

This clonotype appeared a single time. The chain uses TRBV12-3 or TRBV12-4 and TRBJ2-3; 10 bases are a match to TRBD2. V dropped 8 bases and J dropped 6; count of bases not matched to a gene: 8. The length of the CDR3 is 14 residues. CDR3 in amino acids: CASGLAEGRDTQYF. The CDR3 region has the DNA TGTGCCAGCGGACTAGCGGAGGGGCGTGATACGCAGTATTTT.

This chain links TRBV7-8 with TRBJ2-5; TRBD2 is a possible D gene (6 bases). The CDR3 is 13 amino acids. Germline lookup yields CDR1 SGHVS and CDR2 FQNEAQ. V was trimmed by 11 bases and J by 4 bases, leaving 17 bases between them. The CDR3: CAGKTRTGETQYF. CDR3 coding DNA: TGTGCCGGCAAGACTAGAACGGGAGAGACCCAGTACTTC.

V gene TRBV6-2 or TRBV6-3 combines with J gene TRBJ2-7; D unresolved. Germline CDR1 is MNHEY and CDR2 is SVGEGT. Trimming pared 0 bases from V and 0 bases from J, leaving 6 bases between. The CDR3 extends over 14 amino acids. This CDR3 reads CASSYSATSYEQYF. The CDR3 nucleotides are TGTGCCAGCAGTTACTCGGCTACCTCCTACGAGCAGTACTTC.

The chain is built from TRBV12-3 or TRBV12-4 and TRBJ2-2; TRBD2 matches at 8 bases. The CDR3 sequence is 17 residues long. Germline trimming cut 3 bases from V and 5 bases from J; bases unmatched to any gene: 11. Here the CDR3 reads CASSFTTAGESTGELFF. The CDR3 DNA reads TGTGCCAGCAGTTTCACCACAGCGGGAGAGTCGACCGGGGAGCTGTTTTTT.

This clonotype was recorded many times. The chain joins TRBV7-8 to TRBJ2-5, with D possibly TRBD1 on 7 matching bases. CDR1 and CDR2 (germline): SGHVS, FQNEAQ. V lost 5 bases and J 7 bases, leaving 14 bases between the germline ends. The CDR3 sequence is 13 residues long. CDR3 residues: CASSEGQGGTQYF. The CDR3 DNA sequence: TGTGCCAGCAGCGAAGGGCAGGGGGGGACCCAGTACTTC.

V and J are TRBV7-9 and TRBJ1-2; 11 bases map to TRBD1. The CDR3 contains 16 residues. Looked up from germline, CDR1 is SEHNR and CDR2 is FQNEAQ (reference sequence). V gave up 6 bases and J gave up 6 bases; unmatched junction bases: 12. In DNA, the CDR3 is TGTGCCAGCAGTCTCCATGGGACAGGGGGATATAATGGCTACACCTTC. This encodes CASSLHGTGGYNGYTF.

A note on this clonotype: The CDR3 does not end in the conserved phenylalanine or tryptophan, so this is likely a read error. No DNA is shown, since the ends of the CDR3 on it are uncertain; the CDR3 is the one TCRdb lists. The rearrangement uses TRBV30 and TRBJ2-5; the D call of TRBD2 is as the table states it, not checked on the DNA. Both ends counted, the CDR3 spans 11 residues. CDR1 and CDR2 (germline): GTSNPN, SVGIG (reference sequence). The chain's CDR3 is CAWSLGEREYC.

This clonotype was counted many times. This chain uses TRBV10-3 with TRBJ1-4; D gene uncertain. Germline CDR1 and CDR2: ENHRY and SYGVKD. V dropped 4 bases and J dropped 8 bases, with 11 bases sitting between them. CDR3 length equals 13 residues. The CDR3 region has the DNA TGTGCCATCAGTGGAGGCAGTGAGGAAAAACTGTTTTTT. Protein: CAISGGSEEKLFF.

The chain employs TRBV20-1 and TRBJ2-3, with TRBD2 identical over 8 bases. The CDR3 length is 13 residues. CDR1 and CDR2 (germline): DFQATT, SNEGSKA (reference sequence). Losses at the gene ends were 4 bases for V and 5 bases for J; bases not matched to a gene: 5. CDR3 residues: CSATGRAKDTQYF. The CDR3 DNA sequence: TGCAGTGCTACCGGGAGGGCCAAAGATACGCAGTATTTT.

The table lists this clonotype with many counts. The J gene is TRBJ1-4, the V gene TRBV24-1, with no clear D. This CDR3 has 12 amino acids. Germline lookup yields CDR1 KGHDR and CDR2 SFDVKD. Trimming pared 4 bases from V and 5 bases from J, leaving 4 bases between. CDR3 bases: TGTGCCACCAGTGACATGAATGAAAAACTGTTTTTT. As protein: CATSDMNEKLFF.

This chain links TRBV24-1 with TRBJ2-3; 7 nucleotides agree with TRBD1. The V and J ends lost 4 bases and 0 bases, in that order; junction bases with no gene match: 6. This CDR3 spans 16 amino acids. Germline V gives CDR1 KGHDR, CDR2 SFDVKD. CDR3 DNA sequence: TGTGCCACCAGTGACGGGGACAGATGGAGCACAGATACGCAGTATTTT. This translates into CATSDGDRWSTDTQYF.